The clone carrying this T cell receptor beta chain was seen ten or more times. The antigen is not known. This specimen belongs to a study of naive and memory T cell subsets. Findings and caveats of the study: Naive repertoires, especially CD8, held a few larger clonotypes, possibly memory cells re-expressing CD45RA. From naive to CM, EM and EMRA, diversity decreased and Gini increased.

Germline CDR1 SGHVS, CDR2 FNYEAQ. J was trimmed by 7 bases and V by 5 bases; bases with no gene match: 11. The CDR3 has 16 amino acids. Cells stained for CD3, CD4, CD8, CD45RA and CD27 were sorted into four subsets. The beta constant-region primer was an equimolar mix of two oligonucleotides covering TRBC1 and TRBC2. Ligated cDNA was amplified by four rounds of PCR with nested alpha and beta constant-region primers and SP2. TCRdb itself ran the UMI-ligation and nested PCR reads through MiXCR, one entry per CDR3 protein. The sample contains roughly 100,000 distinct CDR3 sequences, more than 14% of which appear only once.

Sample: naive CD8+ T cells from blood. The receptor comes from a human donor in good health. The rearrangement joins TRBV7-6 to TRBJ2-7; 13 bases align to TRBD2. The chain's CDR3 is CASSPGTSGVTIEQYF. The CDR3, as DNA: TGTGCCAGCAGCCCAGGGACTAGCGGGGTTACGATTGAGCAGTACTTC.